The 15 T cell receptor beta chains below come from one sample, sequenced in a study of blood T cell repertoires in COVID-19. This table comes from immunoSEQ multiplex PCR, and its TCRdb copy is limited to in-frame clones, with some not included. The data contain roughly 200,000 clones, approximately 90% of them seen just once; the ten biggest clones take up 1.5% to 2%. What was sequenced was peripheral blood. These receptors were obtained from a man aged 65 to 79 with acute or convalescent COVID-19.

This rearrangement joins TRBV2 to TRBJ2-1; 7 bases are shared with TRBD1. The CDR3 runs 14 residues. Germline V gene lookup returns CDR1 SNHLY and CDR2 FYNNEI. J lost 3 bases, V lost 9 bases, and 8 bases had no gene match. CDR3 DNA sequence: TGTGCCAGTACAACCCGGGACAGCTACAATGAGCAGTTCTTC. The encoded protein is CASTTRDSYNEQFF.

The genes are TRBV10-3 and TRBJ2-7; tentative D call: TRBD1 (6 bases). From germline, CDR1 is ENHRY and CDR2 SYGVKD. CDR3 length: 12 amino acids. The V gene lost 9 bases and the J gene lost 5 bases, with 14 bases spanning the gap. The CDR3 here is CAITATGHEQYF. In DNA, the CDR3 is TGTGCCATTACCGCGACAGGACACGAGCAGTACTTC.

The chain recombines TRBV11-2 with TRBJ2-2; D might be TRBD1 (5 bases). The CDR3 spans 12 residues. The germline V gene has CDR1 SGHAT and CDR2 FQNNGV. V was clipped by 7 bases and J by 7 bases, with 10 bases between them. CDR3 nucleotides: TGTGCCAGCACCCCCCAGGGCGGGGAGCTGTTTTTT. This encodes CASTPQGGELFF. The complete variable domain, with remaining parts taken from reference TRBV11-2 and TRBJ2-2, reads EAGVAQSPRYKIIEKRQSVAFWCNPISGHATLYWYQQILGQGPKLLIQFQNNGVVDDSQLPKDRFSAERLKGVDSTLKIQPAKLEDSAVYLCASTPQGGELFFGEGSRLTVL.

The chain couples TRBV6-6 to TRBJ1-1; 9 positions match TRBD1. Germline trimming cut 6 bases from V and 4 bases from J; bases unmatched to any gene: 6. The CDR3 totals 14 residues. In germline, CDR1 is MNHNY, CDR2 SVGAGI (reference sequence). CDR3 DNA: TGTGCCAGCAGCCCCGGGACAGGGACCACTGAAGCTTTCTTT. It codes for CASSPGTGTTEAFF.

The V call is TRBV7-6, the J call TRBJ2-7, with 9 bases matching TRBD2. The J segment lost 0 bases and the V segment lost 5 bases, leaving 2 bases of the junction unmatched. The CDR3 contains 14 residues. Looked up from germline, CDR1 is SGHVS and CDR2 is FNYEAQ. The chain's CDR3 is CASSRSGGSYEQYF. The CDR3, as DNA: TGTGCCAGCAGCCGTAGCGGGGGCTCCTACGAGCAGTACTTC.

The CDR3 loop reads CASSLEGGTFEQYF. The CDR3 nucleotides are TGTGCCAGCAGCTTAGAGGGAGGAACTTTCGAGCAGTACTTC. The chain carries TRBV7-2 and TRBJ2-7; D might be TRBD2 (6 bases). V dropped 1 base and J dropped 6 bases, with 13 bases sitting between them. This CDR3 spans 14 amino acids. The germline V gene encodes CDR1 SGHTA and CDR2 FQGNSA.

This clone was seen only a few times. The rearrangement links TRBV29-1 to TRBJ2-3; perhaps TRBD1 as D (5 bases). V lost 2 bases and J 4 bases, leaving 13 bases between the germline ends. This CDR3 comprises 14 residues. Germline V gives CDR1 SQVTM, CDR2 ANQGSEA. The CDR3 DNA is TGCAGCGTTGAAAGGAGACAGTTCTCAGATACGCAGTATTTT. Residues: CSVERRQFSDTQYF.

The CDR3 loop is CASSIDSSASYNEQFF. The CDR3 DNA is TGTGCCAGTAGTATAGATTCGAGCGCTTCCTACAATGAGCAGTTCTTC. The rearrangement links TRBV19 to TRBJ2-1; no reliable D call. CDR1 and CDR2 (germline): LNHDA, SQIVND (reference sequence). V lost 0 bases, J lost 1 base, and 10 bases lay in between. The CDR3 has 16 amino acids.

V is TRBV9 and J is TRBJ1-2; 12 bases match TRBD1. V lost 2 bases, J lost 3 bases, and 5 bases stayed unmatched. Looked up from germline, CDR1 is SGDLS and CDR2 is YYNGEE. This CDR3 is built from 16 residues. CDR3 in DNA: TGTGCCAGCAGCGTGGGACAGGGGGCGAGGGACTATGGCTACACCTTC. This translates into CASSVGQGARDYGYTF.

The chain combines TRBV10-3 with TRBJ2-5, with 16 bases matching TRBD2. V lost 11 bases and J lost 5; bases outside the gene matches: 8. In germline, CDR1 is ENHRY, CDR2 SYGVKD. The CDR3 consists of 15 residues. For the CDR3, the DNA is TGTGCCTCCGGGACTAGCGGGAGGGTATACGAGACCCAGTACTTC. Translating gives CASGTSGRVYETQYF.

The chain combines TRBV27 with TRBJ2-7; 8 bases fit TRBD1. CDR3 size: 14 residues. V trimming: 5 bases; J trimming: 4 bases; junction bases outside the gene matches: 7. CDR1 is MNHEY, CDR2 SMNVEV, per germline (reference sequence). The CDR3 bases are TGTGCCAGCAGTCCCGACAGGGGCGCTTACGAGCAGTACTTC. Translation: CASSPDRGAYEQYF.

The V and J genes are TRBV18 and TRBJ2-3, with D possibly being TRBD2 (6 bases). The length of the CDR3 is 16 residues. The V gene lost 2 bases and the J gene lost 5 bases, with 17 bases spanning the gap. The V gene's germline CDR1 is KGHSH and CDR2 LQKENI. This CDR3 is CASSPRSGSAGDTQYF. DNA for the CDR3: TGTGCCAGCTCACCAAGGAGCGGCTCAGCGGGAGATACGCAGTATTTT.

The J gene is TRBJ1-1, the V gene TRBV7-2; D might be TRBD1 (6 bases). Germline loops: CDR1 SGHTA, CDR2 FQGNSA. With 8 bases removed from V and 1 base from J, the gap between germline ends came to 11 bases. The CDR3 extends over 13 amino acids. The CDR3 nucleotides are TGTGCCAGCTTGGAGGACAGGAACACTGAAGCTTTCTTT. This encodes CASLEDRNTEAFF. Based on the CDR3 plus reference TRBV7-2 and TRBJ1-1, the full variable domain is GAGVSQSPSNKVTEKGKDVELRCDPISGHTALYWYRQSLGQGLEFLIYFQGNSAPDKSGLPSDRFSAERTGGSVSTLTIQRTQQEDSAVYLCASLEDRNTEAFFGQGTRLTVV.

This chain joins TRBV18 and TRBJ2-2; TRBD1 aligns across 9 bases. The germline CDR1 and CDR2 sequences are KGHSH and LQKENI. The junction had 3 bases not matched to a gene; V was cut back by 3 bases and J by 4 bases. The CDR3 runs 15 residues. The chain's CDR3 is CASSPLTGGTGELFF. DNA of the CDR3: TGTGCCAGCTCACCCCTGACAGGGGGCACCGGGGAGCTGTTTTTT. The complete variable domain, with remaining parts taken from reference TRBV18 and TRBJ2-2, reads NAGVMQNPRHLVRRRGQEARLRCSPMKGHSHVYWYRQLPEEGLKFMVYLQKENIIDESGMPKERFSAEFPKEGPSILRIQQVVRGDSAAYFCASSPLTGGTGELFFGEGSRLTVL.

V usage is TRBV7-3 and J usage is TRBJ2-2, with D perhaps matching TRBD2 (5 bases). V lost 5 bases and J 6 bases, leaving 13 bases between the germline ends. This CDR3 comprises 14 residues. In germline, CDR1 is SGHTA, CDR2 FQGTGA. The chain's CDR3 is CASSTSGAAGELFF. The CDR3 DNA follows: TGTGCCAGCAGCACCTCAGGAGCGGCCGGGGAGCTGTTTTTT.